Listed here is a single T cell receptor beta chain. Its specific antigen is unknown. The sample holds no much larger clone one base away, and base qualities are not on file. These data belong to a study of blood T cell repertoires in COVID-19 (TCRdb year 2020). As for the study more broadly: The collaborator samples originated in the United States, Italy and Spain and spanned the acute and convalescent phases of COVID-19. Samples were obtained from the ongoing ImmuneRACE study (first 160 participants) and from about 1,300 subjects provided by 6 global collaborators. Where available, HLA class I and class II types were obtained from metadata supplied by the sample provider rather than from assay-based typing. The repertoires were made available in a free public database intended to serve as a resource for research on the immune response to SARS-CoV-2. Deeply sampled blood TCRbeta repertoires from subjects exposed to, actively infected with, or recovered from COVID-19 were included in the dataset. A de-identified subject ID, COVID-19 status, age in years and sex were almost always included in the sample metadata. The prospective study material was composed of cDNA or gDNA derived from T cells, B-cell-depleted T cells, or PBMCs.

The CDR3 holds 17 amino acids from the cysteine to the phenylalanine. Only the CDR3 part of the read is kept: 51 bases, read in frame from the first base. The germline V gene (reference sequence) gives CDR1 as GTSNPN and CDR2 as SVGIG. For this chain, trimming is 3 bases at the V end and 6 bases at the J end, and the number of junction bases without a gene match is 16. TCRbeta CDR3 regions were amplified from genomic DNA using the immunoSEQ Assay, a bias-controlled multiplex PCR. The paper's processing steps were these. The number of nucleated cells in each sample was estimated from the amplification of reference gene primers within the assay. Sequence reads were collapsed and filtered to measure the absolute abundance of every unique TCRbeta CDR3 rearrangement. For each sample, productive Simpson clonality was calculated as the square root of Simpson's diversity index across productive rearrangements. TCRdb limited this immuneACCESS table to in-frame rearrangements with V and J called. A share of clones is missing; checked studies link under half to unresolved V genes, and the rest is unexplained. V, J and clone size were drawn from that table, and D and trimming were deduced from the DNA. Within this sample are approximately 210,000 clones, with 70% to 90% of them counted one time only. Of the sample, around a tenth falls within the top ten clones.

In Seattle, one collaborating source enrolled patients while the infection was active and tracked those patients longitudinally over the course of disease. Whole blood was collected in K2EDTA tubes by collaborating institutions according to the institutions' own protocols. For TCRbeta analysis, collaborator samples were shipped as frozen whole blood, as isolated PBMCs, or as DNA extracted from either sample type. Results and caveats for the whole study, not just this receptor: Clinical and demographic metadata were provided uncurated, with the amount varying by source and participant.

The sequence is built from TRBV30 and TRBJ2-5, with TRBD2 identical over 10 junction bases. The specimen was peripheral blood. This TCR was sampled from a man aged 45 to 65 with COVID-19, enrolled during active disease. The nucleotides are TGTGCCTGGAGGGAGGCCTCCCTAGCGGGAGTTGGGAAGACCCAGTACTTC. This encodes CAWREASLAGVGKTQYF.